This T cell receptor beta chain was captured by sequencing in a study of CD8+ T cells in alopecia areata. Looking at the study overall: Treated patients swallowed 5 to 10 mg of oral tofacitinib twice daily.

Germline CDR1 reads ENHRY; CDR2 reads SYGVKD. The CDR3 spans 15 residues. V was shortened by 0 bases and J by 2 bases, with 8 bases between the two germline ends. Once RNA had been extracted, it was reverse transcribed into cDNA to act as the sequencing template. Assay used: immunoSEQ multiplex PCR; TCRdb lists only in-frame clones, some missing. The table lists about 120,000 clones, 53% of them singletons. This sample's treatment: oral pan-JAK inhibitor, 5-10 mg twice daily. Investigators sorted PBMCs to obtain both CD4+ and CD8+ T cells. In this sample, this clone turned up a few times. Its specificity is unknown. The study's findings and limits: Association of baseline CD8+ expansion with response is uncertain owing to one nonresponder. During tofacitinib treatment, many expanded lesional clones remained in scalp and blood.

The TCR originated in a human donor with alopecia areata. The chain is built from TRBV10-3 and TRBJ2-1; D possibly corresponds to TRBD1 (5 bases). Here the sequenced sample was CD4+ T cells sorted from blood, taken at week 4, from a patient treated with tofacitinib. In DNA, the CDR3 is TGTGCCATCAGTGAGTCGGGGCCAACCTACAATGAGCAGTTCTTC. Residues: CAISESGPTYNEQFF.